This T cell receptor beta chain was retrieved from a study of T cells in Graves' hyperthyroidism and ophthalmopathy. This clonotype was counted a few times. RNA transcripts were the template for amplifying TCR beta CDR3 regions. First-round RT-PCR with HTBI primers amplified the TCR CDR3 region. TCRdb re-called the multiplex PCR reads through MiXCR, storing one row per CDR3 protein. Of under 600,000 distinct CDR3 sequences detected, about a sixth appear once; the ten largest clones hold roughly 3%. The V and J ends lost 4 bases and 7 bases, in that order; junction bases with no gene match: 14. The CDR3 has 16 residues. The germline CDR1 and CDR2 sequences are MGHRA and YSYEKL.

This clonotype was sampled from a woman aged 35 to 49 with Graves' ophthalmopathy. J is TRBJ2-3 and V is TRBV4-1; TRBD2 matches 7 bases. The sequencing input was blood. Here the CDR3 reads CASSPPLPRGRHTQYF. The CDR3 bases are TGCGCCAGCAGCCCCCCTTTACCCCGCGGGAGACATACGCAGTATTTT.